This paragraph covers one T cell receptor (beta chain) sequence. This specimen comes from a study of OX40 agonist ivuxolimab in advanced cancers. Germline loops: CDR1 SGDLS, CDR2 YYNGEE. CDR3 length: 12 residues. J gave up 6 bases and V 1 base, and 0 bases lay outside the gene matches. Sampling of blood occurred at baseline, cycle 4 day 1, and cycle 7 day 1. This table comes from immunoSEQ multiplex PCR, and its TCRdb copy is limited to in-frame clones, with some not included. Seen here are around 51,000 clones, around nine tenths observed once, and the top ten hold 3% to 4%. Sequencing used CD4+ or CD8+ T cells sorted from blood, obtained in a trial of the OX40 agonist ivuxolimab. The source is an adult with an advanced solid tumor such as melanoma, head and neck, liver or kidney cancer. The chain joins TRBV9 to TRBJ1-2; 7 nucleotides match TRBD1. CDR3 sequence: CASSVQGDGYTF. The CDR3, as DNA: TGTGCCAGCAGCGTACAGGGGGATGGCTACACCTTC.